This T cell receptor (beta chain) was sequenced during a study of HIV-infected patients and healthy controls. The CDR3 consists of 11 residues. Germline V gives CDR1 SEHNR, CDR2 FQNEAQ (reference sequence). Trimming stripped 4 bases from V and 7 bases from J, with 4 bases between. This clonotype was seen just once. TCRdb itself ran the 5' RACE reads through MiXCR, one entry per CDR3 protein. The repertoire includes over 55,000 distinct CDR3 sequences, about 16% of them detected once, and less than 6% sits in the top ten. The specimen was CD4+ T cells from blood. This receptor was obtained from a human donor in good health. The genes are TRBV7-9 and TRBJ2-2; D not certain. The CDR3 spells CASSSIGELFF. CDR3 nucleotide sequence: TGTGCCAGCAGCTCCATCGGGGAGCTGTTTTTT.